The sequence of this T cell receptor (beta chain) was determined in a study of T cells after somatic rescue of genetic block. Trimming shortened V by 7 bases and J by 2 bases, and 13 bases separated the two germline ends. Germline V CDR1 and CDR2: SEHNR, FQNEAQ (reference sequence). This CDR3 is 14 amino acids long. TCRdb's table, derived via immunoSEQ multiplex PCR, lists solely in-frame clones and lacks some. The repertoire has 9,500 to 12,000 clones, about four fifths of them found once; the top ten carry more than 7.5%. This chain joins TRBV7-9 and TRBJ2-3, with D maybe TRBD1 (6 bases). The sample was peripheral blood mononuclear cells (PBMCs). The sequence came from a boy aged 10-17 years. The DNA for the CDR3 is TGTGCCAGCATGAAAGGGGGATACACAGATACGCAGTATTTT. Amino acids: CASMKGGYTDTQYF. Drawing the rest from reference TRBV7-9 and TRBJ2-3, the complete variable domain is DTGVSQNPRHKITKRGQNVTFRCDPISEHNRLYWYRQTLGQGPEFLTYFQNEAQLEKSRLLSDRFSAERPKGSFSTLEIQRTEQGDSAMYLCASMKGGYTDTQYFGPGTRLTVL.